A selection of T cell receptor beta chains follows, all from one sample in a study of shared clonotypes between healthy human individuals. Data came from immunoSEQ multiplex PCR; TCRdb stores just in-frame clones and leaves some out. The profile covers some 2,000,000 clones, with roughly 95% appearing a single time and approximately 0.13% taken by the ten largest. The specimen sequenced was naive CD4+ T cells sorted from blood. These receptor sequences come from a man between 18 and 29 years old in good health. The CDR3 runs from the conserved cysteine through the conserved F or W. The D gene is left open where the match is weak.

v_call,d_call,j_call,cdr3_length,cdr3_aa
TRBV29-1,NA,TRBJ2-5,10,CSVRVETQYF
TRBV5-1,NA,TRBJ2-7,13,CASSLRPSYEQYF
TRBV11-2,TRBD2,TRBJ2-7,19,CASSPSFALAGDSSYEQYF
TRBV5-4,NA,TRBJ2-4,15,CASSASNRTKNIQYF
TRBV18,NA,TRBJ2-5,10,CASSGETQYF
TRBV5-6,TRBD1,TRBJ2-7,13,CASSRGTGLEQYF
TRBV7-9,NA,TRBJ2-4,11,CASSSLEVQYF
TRBV2,TRBD1,TRBJ1-5,14,CASSETGYNQPQHF
TRBV4-1,NA,TRBJ2-5,14,CASSPPGLGETQYF
TRBV9,NA,TRBJ2-5,15,CASSVGLVASVAQYF
TRBV9,NA,TRBJ1-6,15,CASSLDTSYNSPLHF
TRBV30,NA,TRBJ1-6,13,CAWSVPGDSPLHF
TRBV11-2,NA,TRBJ1-1,13,CASSLDVNTEAFF
TRBV4-2,NA,TRBJ1-2,15,CASSPPRPWDYGYTF
TRBV6-1,TRBD1,TRBJ2-2,13,CAPRDRGPGELFF
TRBV29-1,NA,TRBJ2-5,12,CSVRTDQETQYF
TRBV5-6,NA,TRBJ1-6,14,CASTLFSYNSPLHF
TRBV23-1,NA,TRBJ1-6,14,CASSHRQVYSPLHF
TRBV13,TRBD1,TRBJ1-3,16,CASIRQGAHPGNTIYF
TRBV2,TRBD1,TRBJ2-5,17,CASSYQAQGARGETQYF
TRBV2,TRBD1,TRBJ1-1,14,CASCQEGANTEAFF
TRBV28,NA,TRBJ1-5,15,CASSLSRVSNQPQHF
TRBV19,NA,TRBJ2-7,13,CASSIGPSYEQYF
TRBV5-6,TRBD1,TRBJ1-2,16,CASTIPGQGAGYGYTF
TRBV25-1,TRBD2,TRBJ2-7,14,CASSVIAGVEEQYF
TRBV10-1,NA,TRBJ1-4,12,CASSDGREKLFF
TRBV2,NA,TRBJ2-7,14,CASTDRGARYEQYF
TRBV21-1,NA,TRBJ1-6,15,CASSKVRTGESPLHF
TRBV6-6,TRBD1,TRBJ2-7,16,CASSYSIGDRVSEQYF
TRBV5-4,NA,TRBJ2-5,13,CASSLAMGETQYF
TRBV2,NA,TRBJ2-6,18,CASHTPHRLSSGANVLTF
TRBV2,TRBD2,TRBJ2-4,14,CASSREGYKNIQYF
TRBV27,TRBD1,TRBJ2-5,14,CASSSQGDKETQYF
TRBV11-2,TRBD1,TRBJ1-2,16,CASSYVGTGANYGYTF
TRBV5-1,TRBD1,TRBJ2-7,16,CASSLVIGTGGYEQYF
TRBV11-2,NA,TRBJ1-1,14,CASSSTWRNTEAFF
TRBV7-9,NA,TRBJ2-2,16,CASSLSRGRETGELFF
TRBV10-3,NA,TRBJ2-7,12,CAISRRMDEQYF
TRBV9,NA,TRBJ2-6,15,CASSVRGSGANVLTF
TRBV6-1,TRBD2,TRBJ2-2,14,CASSTSANTGELFF
TRBV10-3,TRBD1,TRBJ1-2,18,CAITPSAGQGPASYGYTF
TRBV27,TRBD1,TRBJ1-5,15,CASSTGTVGNQPQHF
TRBV6-6,NA,TRBJ2-7,14,CASSSGLRIYEQYF
TRBV2,NA,TRBJ2-1,14,CASRTRDKNNEQFF